Reported below is one T cell receptor (beta chain). This record comes from a study of T cell changes during pregnancy in multiple sclerosis. Produced via immunoSEQ multiplex PCR; TCRdb's table is partial and in-frame only. The data hold around 50,000 clones, with about nine tenths observed a single time. Trimming took off 8 bases at V and 3 bases at J, with 9 bases between the two ends. This CDR3 is 12 amino acids long. The germline CDR1 and CDR2 sequences are MNHNY and SVGAGI (reference sequence). The chain recombines TRBV6-6 with TRBJ2-3, with D possibly being TRBD2 (5 bases). This sample comprised CD4+ T cells from peripheral blood mononuclear cells, obtained after pregnancy. The receptor comes from a female donor in good health, enrolled as a control in a pregnancy study. CDR3 in amino acids: CASRLATDTQYF. The CDR3 DNA is TGTGCCAGCCGGCTAGCTACAGATACGCAGTATTTT.